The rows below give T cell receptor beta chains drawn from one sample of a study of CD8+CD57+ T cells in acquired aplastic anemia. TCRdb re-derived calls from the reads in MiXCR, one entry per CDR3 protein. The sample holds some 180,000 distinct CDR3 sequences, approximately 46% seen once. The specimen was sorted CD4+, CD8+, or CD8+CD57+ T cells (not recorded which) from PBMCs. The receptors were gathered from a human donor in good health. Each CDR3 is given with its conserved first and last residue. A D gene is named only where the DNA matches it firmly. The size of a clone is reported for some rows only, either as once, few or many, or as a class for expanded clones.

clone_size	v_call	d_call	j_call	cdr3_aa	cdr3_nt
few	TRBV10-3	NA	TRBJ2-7	CAITEGVAYEQYF	TGTGCCATCACTGAGGGGGTTGCATACGAGCAGTACTTC
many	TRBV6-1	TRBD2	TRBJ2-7	CASSKGTSGSPLPEQYF	TGTGCCAGCAGCAAAGGGACTAGCGGGAGCCCACTACCCGAGCAGTACTTC
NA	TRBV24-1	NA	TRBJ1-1	CATSDRRSAFF	TGTGCCACCAGTGATCGCCGCTCGGCTTTCTTT
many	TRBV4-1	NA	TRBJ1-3	CASSPRDNSGNTIYF	TGCGCCAGCAGCCCCCGGGATAACTCTGGAAACACCATATATTTT
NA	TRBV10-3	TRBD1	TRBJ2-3	CATVDRGYTDTQYF	TGTGCCACCGTGGACAGGGGGTACACAGATACGCAGTATTTT
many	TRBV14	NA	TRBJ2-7	CASSQGQVSSYEQYF	TGTGCCAGCAGCCAAGGACAGGTGAGCTCCTACGAGCAGTACTTC
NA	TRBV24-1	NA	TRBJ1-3	CATSESGNTIYF	TGTGCCACCAGTGAAAGCGGAAACACCATATATTTT
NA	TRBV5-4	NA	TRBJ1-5	CASSLGEGPQHF	TGTGCCAGCAGCTTAGGGGAAGGGCCCCAGCATTTT
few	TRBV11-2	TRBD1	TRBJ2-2	CASSLTGGKPGELFF	TGTGCCAGCAGCCTGACAGGGGGGAAGCCCGGGGAGCTGTTTTTT
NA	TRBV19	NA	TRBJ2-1	CASKVGGSSYNEQFF	TGTGCCAGTAAGGTCGGCGGCAGCTCCTACAATGAGCAGTTCTTC
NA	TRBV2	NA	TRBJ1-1	CASRPDSNTEVFF	TGTGCCAGCAGGCCAGACTCGAACACTGAAGTTTTCTTT
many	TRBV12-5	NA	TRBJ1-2	CASGLRLDGTGGYTF	TGTGCTAGTGGTTTGAGGTTGGACGGCACCGGGGGCTACACCTTC
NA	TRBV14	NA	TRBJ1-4	CASSHNEKLFF	TGTGCCAGCAGCCACAATGAAAAACTGTTTTTT
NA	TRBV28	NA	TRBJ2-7	CASSFSGAPFSYEQYF	TGTGCCAGCAGTTTTTCCGGCGCTCCCTTTTCCTACGAGCAGTACTTC
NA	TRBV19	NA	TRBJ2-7	CASRALHYEQYF	TGTGCCAGTAGAGCTCTTCACTACGAGCAGTACTTC
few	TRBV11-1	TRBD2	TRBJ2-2	CASSPGLGAGELFF	TGTGCCAGCAGCCCTGGACTAGGAGCCGGGGAGCTGTTTTTT
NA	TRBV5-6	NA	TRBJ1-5	CASSTRAGQPQHF	TGTGCCAGCAGCACGAGGGCCGGTCAGCCCCAGCATTTT
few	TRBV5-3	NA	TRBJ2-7	CASSLVRGTYEQYF	TGTGCCAGCAGCTTGGTCCGGGGTACCTACGAGCAGTACTTC
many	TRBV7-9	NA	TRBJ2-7	CASSLGRGRSEQYF	TGTGCCAGCAGCTTAGGGCGGGGGCGCAGCGAGCAGTACTTC